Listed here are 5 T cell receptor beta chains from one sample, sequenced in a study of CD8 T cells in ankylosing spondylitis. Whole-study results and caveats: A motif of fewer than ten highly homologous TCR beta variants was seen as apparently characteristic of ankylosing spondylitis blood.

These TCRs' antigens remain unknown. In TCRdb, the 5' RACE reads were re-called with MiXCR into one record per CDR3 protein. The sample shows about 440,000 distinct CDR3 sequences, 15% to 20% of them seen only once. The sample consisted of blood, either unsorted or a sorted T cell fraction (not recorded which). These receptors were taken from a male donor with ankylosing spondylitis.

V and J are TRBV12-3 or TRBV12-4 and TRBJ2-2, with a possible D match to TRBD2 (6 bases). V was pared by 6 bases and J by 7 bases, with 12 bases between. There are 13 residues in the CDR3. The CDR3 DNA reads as TGTGCCAGCAGAGGACTATTTTTCGGGGAGCTGTTTTTT. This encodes CASRGLFFGELFF.

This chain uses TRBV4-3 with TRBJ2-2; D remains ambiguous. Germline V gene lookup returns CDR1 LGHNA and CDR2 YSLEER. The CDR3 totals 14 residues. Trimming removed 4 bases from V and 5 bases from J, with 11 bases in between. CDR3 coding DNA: TGCGCCAGCAGCCTTTACTGGACGACCGGGGAGCTGTTTTTT. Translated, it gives CASSLYWTTGELFF.

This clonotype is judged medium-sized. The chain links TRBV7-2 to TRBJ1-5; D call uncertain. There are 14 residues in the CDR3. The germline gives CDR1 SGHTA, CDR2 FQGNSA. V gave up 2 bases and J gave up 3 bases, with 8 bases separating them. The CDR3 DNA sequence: TGTGCCAGCAGCTTATGGGTCTACAATCAGCCCCAGCATTTT. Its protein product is CASSLWVYNQPQHF.

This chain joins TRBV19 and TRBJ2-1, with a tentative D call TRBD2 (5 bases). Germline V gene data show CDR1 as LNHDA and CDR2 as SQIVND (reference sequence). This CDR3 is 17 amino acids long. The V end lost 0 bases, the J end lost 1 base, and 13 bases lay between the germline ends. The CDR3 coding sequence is TGTGCCAGTAGTATAGAGACTACCCGCGGTTCCTACAATGAGCAGTTCTTC. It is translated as CASSIETTRGSYNEQFF.

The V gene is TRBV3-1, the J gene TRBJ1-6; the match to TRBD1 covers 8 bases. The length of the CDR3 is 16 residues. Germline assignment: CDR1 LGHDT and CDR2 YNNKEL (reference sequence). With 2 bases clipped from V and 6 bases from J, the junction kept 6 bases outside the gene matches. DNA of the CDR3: TGTGCCAGCAGCCAATGGGACAGGAGACTTAATTCACCCCTCCACTTT. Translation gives CASSQWDRRLNSPLHF.